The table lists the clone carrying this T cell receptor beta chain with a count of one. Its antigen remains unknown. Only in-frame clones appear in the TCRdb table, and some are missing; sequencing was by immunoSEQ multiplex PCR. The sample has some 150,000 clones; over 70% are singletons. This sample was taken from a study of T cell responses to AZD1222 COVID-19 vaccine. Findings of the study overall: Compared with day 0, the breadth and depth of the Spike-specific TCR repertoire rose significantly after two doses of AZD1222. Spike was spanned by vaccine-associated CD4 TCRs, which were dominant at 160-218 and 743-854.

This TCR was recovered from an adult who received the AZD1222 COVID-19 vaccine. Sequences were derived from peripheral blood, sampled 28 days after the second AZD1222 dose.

The chain's CDR3 is CASSYPRGGRPSEQFF. The CDR3, as DNA: TGTGCCAGTAGTTACCCTCGAGGTGGTCGTCCTAGTGAGCAGTTCTTC. This chain connects TRBV19 to TRBJ2-1, with D unresolved. The V end lost 5 bases, the J end lost 9 bases, and 23 bases lay between the germline ends. Germline V gives CDR1 LNHDA, CDR2 SQIVND (reference sequence). The CDR3 length is 16 residues. Full variable domain (remainder filled in from reference TRBV19 and TRBJ2-1): DGGITQSPKYLFRKEGQNVTLSCEQNLNHDAMYWYRQDPGQGLRLIYYSQIVNDFQKGDIAEGYSVSREKKESFPLTVTSAQKNPTAFYLCASSYPRGGRPSEQFFGPGTRLTVL.